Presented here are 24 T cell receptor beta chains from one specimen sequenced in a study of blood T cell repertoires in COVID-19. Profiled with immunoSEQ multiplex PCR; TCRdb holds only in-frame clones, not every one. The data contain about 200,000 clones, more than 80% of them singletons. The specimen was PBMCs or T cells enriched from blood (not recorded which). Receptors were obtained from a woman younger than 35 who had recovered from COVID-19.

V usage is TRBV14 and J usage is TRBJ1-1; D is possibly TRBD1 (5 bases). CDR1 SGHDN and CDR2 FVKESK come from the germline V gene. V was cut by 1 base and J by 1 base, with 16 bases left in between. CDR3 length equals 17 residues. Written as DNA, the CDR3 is TGTGCCAGCAGCCAAGTGGCAGGGTGGCAGGGGAACACTGAAGCTTTCTTT. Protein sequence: CASSQVAGWQGNTEAFF.

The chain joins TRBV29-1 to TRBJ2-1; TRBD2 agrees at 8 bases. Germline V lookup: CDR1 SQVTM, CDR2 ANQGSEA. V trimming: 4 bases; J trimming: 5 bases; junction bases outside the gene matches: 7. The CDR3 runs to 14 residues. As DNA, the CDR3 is TGCAGCGTTGCCCCGGGGGGGCCCGACAATGAGCAGTTCTTC. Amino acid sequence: CSVAPGGPDNEQFF.

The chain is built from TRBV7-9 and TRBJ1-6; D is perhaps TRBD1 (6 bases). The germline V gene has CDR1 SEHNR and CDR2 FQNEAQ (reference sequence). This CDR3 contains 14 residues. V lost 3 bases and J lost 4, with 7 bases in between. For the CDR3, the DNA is TGTGCCAGCAGCTTCCAGGGGTATAATTCACCCCTCCACTTT. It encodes CASSFQGYNSPLHF.

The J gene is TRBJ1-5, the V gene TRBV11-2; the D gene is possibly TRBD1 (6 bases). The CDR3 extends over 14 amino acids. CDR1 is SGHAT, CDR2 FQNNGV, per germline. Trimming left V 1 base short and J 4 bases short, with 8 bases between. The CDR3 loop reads CASSLGTVNQPQHF. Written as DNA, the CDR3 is TGTGCCAGCAGCTTAGGGACAGTAAATCAGCCCCAGCATTTT.

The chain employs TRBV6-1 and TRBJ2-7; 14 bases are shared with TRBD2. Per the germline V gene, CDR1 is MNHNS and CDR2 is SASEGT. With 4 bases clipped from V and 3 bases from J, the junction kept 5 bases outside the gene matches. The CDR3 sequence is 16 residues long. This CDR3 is CASSGFGTSGGYEQYF. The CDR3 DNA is TGTGCCAGCAGTGGCTTTGGGACTAGCGGGGGCTACGAGCAGTACTTC.

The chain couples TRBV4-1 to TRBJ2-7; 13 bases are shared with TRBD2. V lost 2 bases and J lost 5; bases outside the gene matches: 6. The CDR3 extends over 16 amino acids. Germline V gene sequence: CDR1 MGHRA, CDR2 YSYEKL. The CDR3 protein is CASSQTSGGAPHEQYF. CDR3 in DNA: TGCGCCAGCAGCCAAACTAGCGGGGGGGCCCCCCACGAGCAGTACTTC.

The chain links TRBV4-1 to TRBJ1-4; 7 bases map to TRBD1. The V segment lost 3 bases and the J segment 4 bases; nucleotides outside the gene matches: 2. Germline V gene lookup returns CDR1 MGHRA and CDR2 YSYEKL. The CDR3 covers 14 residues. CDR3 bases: TGCGCCAGCAGCCAGCAGGGGGGTAATGAAAAACTGTTTTTT. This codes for CASSQQGGNEKLFF.

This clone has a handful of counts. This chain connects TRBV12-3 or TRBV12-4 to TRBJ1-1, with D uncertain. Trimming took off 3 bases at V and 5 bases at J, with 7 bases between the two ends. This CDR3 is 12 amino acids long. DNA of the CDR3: TGTGCCAGCAGTTTGTCAGGAACTGAAGCTTTCTTT. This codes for CASSLSGTEAFF.

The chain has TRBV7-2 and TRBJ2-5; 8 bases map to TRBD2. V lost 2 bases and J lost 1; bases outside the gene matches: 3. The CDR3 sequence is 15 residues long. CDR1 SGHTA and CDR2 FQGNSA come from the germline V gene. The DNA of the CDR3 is TGTGCCAGCAGCTTAAGCGGGGGCCCCCAAGAGACCCAGTACTTC. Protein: CASSLSGGPQETQYF.

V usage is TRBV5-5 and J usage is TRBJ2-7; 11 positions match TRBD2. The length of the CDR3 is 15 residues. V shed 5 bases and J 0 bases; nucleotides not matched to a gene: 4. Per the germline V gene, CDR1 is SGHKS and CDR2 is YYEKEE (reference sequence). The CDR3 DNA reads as TGTGCCAGCAGGGTACTAGCGGGGGACTCCTACGAGCAGTACTTC. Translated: CASRVLAGDSYEQYF. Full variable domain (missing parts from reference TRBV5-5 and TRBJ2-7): DAGVTQSPTHLIKTRGQQVTLRCSPISGHKSVSWYQQVLGQGPQFIFQYYEKEERGRGNFPDRFSARQFPNYSSELNVNALLLGDSALYLCASRVLAGDSYEQYFGPGTRLTVT.

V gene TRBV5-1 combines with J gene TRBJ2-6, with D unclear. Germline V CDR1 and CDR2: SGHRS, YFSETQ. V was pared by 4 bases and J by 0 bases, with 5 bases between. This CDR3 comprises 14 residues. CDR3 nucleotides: TGCGCCAGCAGCCCGAGCTCTGGGGCCAACGTCCTGACTTTC. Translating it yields CASSPSSGANVLTF.

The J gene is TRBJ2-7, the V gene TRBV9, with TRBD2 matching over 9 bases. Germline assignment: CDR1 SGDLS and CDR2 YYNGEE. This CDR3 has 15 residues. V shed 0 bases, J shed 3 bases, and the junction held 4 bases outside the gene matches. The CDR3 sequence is CASSVGLAEYYEQYF. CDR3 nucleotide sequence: TGTGCCAGCAGCGTAGGACTAGCGGAGTACTACGAGCAGTACTTC.

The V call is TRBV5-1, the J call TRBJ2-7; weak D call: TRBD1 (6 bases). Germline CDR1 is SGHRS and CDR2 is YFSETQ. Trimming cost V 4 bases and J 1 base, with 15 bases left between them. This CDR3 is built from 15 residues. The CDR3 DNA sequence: TGCGCCAGCAGCAACCGGGACATGAGGTCCTACGAGCAGTACTTC. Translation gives CASSNRDMRSYEQYF.

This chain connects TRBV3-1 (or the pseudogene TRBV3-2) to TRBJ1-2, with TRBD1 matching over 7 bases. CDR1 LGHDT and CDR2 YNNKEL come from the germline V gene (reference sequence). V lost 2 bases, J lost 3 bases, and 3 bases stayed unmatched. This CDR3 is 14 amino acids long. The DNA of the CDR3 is TGTGCCAGCAGCCAATACGACAGGGACTATGGCTACACCTTC. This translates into CASSQYDRDYGYTF.

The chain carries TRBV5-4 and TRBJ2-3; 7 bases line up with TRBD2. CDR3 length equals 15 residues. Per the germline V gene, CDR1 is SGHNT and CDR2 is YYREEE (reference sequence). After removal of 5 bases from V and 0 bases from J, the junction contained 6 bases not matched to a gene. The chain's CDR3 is CASRSASGSTDTQYF. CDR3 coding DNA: TGTGCCAGCAGGTCTGCTAGCGGTAGCACAGATACGCAGTATTTT.

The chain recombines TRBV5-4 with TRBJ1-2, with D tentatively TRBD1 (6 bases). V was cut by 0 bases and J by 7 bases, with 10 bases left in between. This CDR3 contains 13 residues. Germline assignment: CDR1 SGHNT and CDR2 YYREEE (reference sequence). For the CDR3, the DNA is TGTGCCAGCAGCTTGGATGGGGACACTGGCTACACCTTC. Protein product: CASSLDGDTGYTF.

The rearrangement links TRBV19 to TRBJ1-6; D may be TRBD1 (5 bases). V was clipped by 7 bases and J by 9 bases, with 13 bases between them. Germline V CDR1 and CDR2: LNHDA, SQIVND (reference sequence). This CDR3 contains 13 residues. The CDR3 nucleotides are TGTGCCAGTACGGGGGAGGGTCGTTCACCCCTCCACTTT. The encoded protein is CASTGEGRSPLHF.

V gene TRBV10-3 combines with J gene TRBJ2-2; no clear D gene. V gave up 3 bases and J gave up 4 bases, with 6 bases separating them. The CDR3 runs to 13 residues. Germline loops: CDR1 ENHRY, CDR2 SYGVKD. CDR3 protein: CAISEIGTGELFF. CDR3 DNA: TGTGCCATCAGTGAAATCGGCACCGGGGAGCTGTTTTTT.

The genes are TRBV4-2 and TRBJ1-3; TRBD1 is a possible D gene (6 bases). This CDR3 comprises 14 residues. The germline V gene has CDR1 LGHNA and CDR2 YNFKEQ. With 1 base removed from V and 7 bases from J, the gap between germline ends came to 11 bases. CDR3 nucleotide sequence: TGTGCCAGCAGCCAAGGGACAGACGCTAACACCATATATTTT. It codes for CASSQGTDANTIYF.

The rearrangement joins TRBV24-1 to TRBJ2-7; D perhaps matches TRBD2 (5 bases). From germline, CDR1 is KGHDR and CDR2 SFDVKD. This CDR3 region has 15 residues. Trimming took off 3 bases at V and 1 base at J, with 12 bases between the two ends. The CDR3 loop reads CATSDTRGESYEQYF. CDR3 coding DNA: TGTGCCACCAGTGATACCCGGGGAGAGTCCTACGAGCAGTACTTC.

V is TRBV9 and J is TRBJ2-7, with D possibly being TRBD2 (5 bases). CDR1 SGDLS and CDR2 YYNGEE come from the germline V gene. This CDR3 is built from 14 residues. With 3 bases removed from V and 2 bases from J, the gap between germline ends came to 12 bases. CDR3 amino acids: CASSETSATYEQYF. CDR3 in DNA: TGTGCCAGCAGCGAAACTAGTGCGACCTACGAGCAGTACTTC.

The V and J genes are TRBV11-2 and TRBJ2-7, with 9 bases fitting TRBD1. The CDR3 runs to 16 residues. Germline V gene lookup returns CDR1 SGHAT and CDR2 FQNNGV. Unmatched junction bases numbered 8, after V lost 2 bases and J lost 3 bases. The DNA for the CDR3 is TGTGCCAGCAGCTTATACAGGGGGCGCGAAATCTACGAGCAGTACTTC. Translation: CASSLYRGREIYEQYF. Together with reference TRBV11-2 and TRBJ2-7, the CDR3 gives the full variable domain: EAGVAQSPRYKIIEKRQSVAFWCNPISGHATLYWYQQILGQGPKLLIQFQNNGVVDDSQLPKDRFSAERLKGVDSTLKIQPAKLEDSAVYLCASSLYRGREIYEQYFGPGTRLTVT.

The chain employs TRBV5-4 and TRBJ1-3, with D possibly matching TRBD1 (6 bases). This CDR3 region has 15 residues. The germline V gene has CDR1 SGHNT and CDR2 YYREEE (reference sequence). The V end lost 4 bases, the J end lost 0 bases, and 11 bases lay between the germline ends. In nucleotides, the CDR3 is TGTGCCAGCAGCCCTGGACAGCCCTCTGGAAACACCATATATTTT. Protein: CASSPGQPSGNTIYF.

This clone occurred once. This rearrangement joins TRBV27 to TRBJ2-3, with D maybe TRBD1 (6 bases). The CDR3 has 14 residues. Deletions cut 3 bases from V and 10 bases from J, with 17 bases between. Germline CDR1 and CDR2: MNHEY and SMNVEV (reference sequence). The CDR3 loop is CASSLVTPGVAQYF. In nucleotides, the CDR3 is TGTGCCAGCAGTTTGGTGACCCCAGGGGTCGCGCAGTATTTT.